The 32 T cell receptor beta chains listed next were all sequenced from one sample in a study of cytomegalovirus exposure and HLA in healthy donors (dated by TCRdb to about 2017). Library method: the immunoSEQ multiplex PCR assay. A mixture of 60 forward primers for TCR Vbeta segments and 13 reverse primers for TCR Jbeta segments was used in the multiplex PCR. Here the immuneACCESS table is served through TCRdb, limited to in-frame sequences with V and J called. Missing clones are a known gap in these copies; in checked studies unresolved V genes cover under half, and the rest lacks a known reason. This sample holds 220,000 or so clones; under 80% were observed only once. The ten largest clones add up to roughly 2% of the sample. Specimen: PBMCs. The receptors shown here come from a woman aged 30 to 39 in good health and CMV-seronegative.

This chain joins TRBV7-9 and TRBJ2-1; 10 positions match TRBD2. The CDR3 is 15 amino acids. V lost 4 bases and J lost 10; bases outside the gene matches: 10. Germline CDR1 and CDR2: SEHNR and FQNEAQ (reference sequence). The CDR3 protein is CASSSPGTSAPEQFF. Here the CDR3 DNA reads TGTGCCAGCAGCTCCCCCGGGACTAGCGCTCCGGAGCAGTTCTTC. Looking up the rest from reference TRBV7-9 and TRBJ2-1 gives the full variable domain: DTGVSQNPRHKITKRGQNVTFRCDPISEHNRLYWYRQTLGQGPEFLTYFQNEAQLEKSRLLSDRFSAERPKGSFSTLEIQRTEQGDSAMYLCASSSPGTSAPEQFFGPGTRLTVL.

This clone has more than one count but fewer than ten. CDR3 sequence: CASTRRRGNEQFF. The CDR3 nucleotides read TGCGCCAGCACCCGGCGTAGAGGAAATGAGCAGTTCTTC. The chain uses TRBV10-2 and TRBJ2-1; D gene uncertain. In germline, CDR1 is WSHSY, CDR2 SAAADI. Trimming shortened V by 7 bases and J by 7 bases, and 14 bases separated the two germline ends. The CDR3 length is 13 residues.

This clone appeared a few times. Written as DNA, the CDR3 is TGTGCCAGCAGCTCGCCACAGGGGAACGCAGATACGCAGTATTTT. Its protein product is CASSSPQGNADTQYF. The chain joins TRBV5-8 to TRBJ2-3; 7 bases line up with TRBD1. This CDR3 has 15 amino acids. The V gene's germline CDR1 is SGHTS and CDR2 YDEGEE. After removal of 3 bases from V and 4 bases from J, the junction contained 8 bases not matched to a gene.

In this sample, this clone turned up once. Other DNA sequences of this sample code for an identical CDR3. The V gene is TRBV6-1, the J gene TRBJ1-2; 7 bases are shared with TRBD1. This CDR3 comprises 13 residues. Unmatched junction bases numbered 3, after V lost 5 bases and J lost 3 bases. Germline V gene lookup returns CDR1 MNHNS and CDR2 SASEGT. The CDR3 reads CASSRTGDYGYTF. The CDR3 DNA follows: TGTGCCAGCAGTAGAACAGGGGACTATGGCTACACCTTC.

Only one count was recorded for this clone. CDR3: CASSALPPTPQGGSGEELFF. The CDR3 DNA reads TGTGCCAGTAGCGCTCTACCTCCAACCCCGCAGGGAGGCAGTGGGGAGGAGCTGTTTTTT. The gene calls are TRBV19 and TRBJ2-2, with D perhaps TRBD2 (6 bases). The CDR3 covers 20 residues. V was trimmed by 6 bases and J by 10 bases, leaving 36 bases between them. Germline assignment: CDR1 LNHDA and CDR2 SQIVND (reference sequence).

The V gene is TRBV6-5, the J gene TRBJ1-1; TRBD1 matches at 7 bases. This CDR3 spans 13 amino acids. V lost 6 bases, J lost 11 bases, and 12 bases stayed unmatched. Germline V gene lookup returns CDR1 MNHEY and CDR2 SVGAGI. The CDR3 loop is CASSGDRVLKAFF. CDR3 DNA sequence: TGTGCCAGCAGCGGAGACAGGGTATTGAAGGCTTTCTTT.

This sequence joins TRBV30 and TRBJ1-2, with 9 bases aligning to TRBD1. Germline trimming cut 6 bases from V and 5 bases from J; bases unmatched to any gene: 4. Germline CDR1 is GTSNPN and CDR2 is SVGIG (reference sequence). CDR3 length: 12 amino acids. CDR3 residues: CACPGTGYGYTF. Here the CDR3 DNA reads TGTGCCTGTCCCGGGACAGGGTATGGCTACACCTTC.

The chain carries TRBV11-2 and TRBJ1-2, with 10 nucleotides matching TRBD1. The J segment lost 4 bases and the V segment lost 1 base, leaving 0 bases of the junction unmatched. CDR3 size: 14 residues. Germline lookup yields CDR1 SGHAT and CDR2 FQNNGV. The CDR3 nucleotides read TGTGCCAGCAGCTTAGGGACAGGGGGCTATGGCTACACCTTC. Translating gives CASSLGTGGYGYTF.

The CDR3 bases are TGTGCCAGCCCCCTAAAGGGGACAGGGACGAACACCGGGGAGCTGTTTTTT. Protein: CASPLKGTGTNTGELFF. J is TRBJ2-2 and V is TRBV18, with 9 bases identical to TRBD1. Germline CDR1 KGHSH, CDR2 LQKENI. The V segment lost 8 bases and the J segment 0 bases; nucleotides outside the gene matches: 10. The CDR3 extends over 17 amino acids.

This chain connects TRBV28 to TRBJ1-3; 7 nucleotides match TRBD1. Germline lookup yields CDR1 MDHEN and CDR2 SYDVKM. The trim removed 6 bases at V and 2 bases at J, leaving 7 bases unmatched. CDR3 size: 15 residues. CDR3 nucleotides: TGTGCCAGCAGCCCAGGGGGGATAACTGGAAACACCATATATTTT. This encodes CASSPGGITGNTIYF.

Only a few counts were recorded for this clone. The rearrangement links TRBV18 to TRBJ1-5, with D possibly matching TRBD1 (6 bases). This CDR3 contains 14 residues. V was trimmed by 4 bases and J by 4 bases, leaving 11 bases between them. Germline values: CDR1 KGHSH, CDR2 LQKENI. The CDR3 loop is CASSLGTINQPQHF. Here the CDR3 DNA reads TGTGCCAGCTCACTGGGGACAATTAATCAGCCCCAGCATTTT.

The rearrangement uses TRBV11-2 and TRBJ2-1, with 7 bases fitting TRBD2. This CDR3 is 14 amino acids long. Per the germline V gene, CDR1 is SGHAT and CDR2 is FQNNGV. J was trimmed by 4 bases and V by 1 base; bases with no gene match: 1. The CDR3 protein is CASSLAGGYNEQFF. In DNA form, the CDR3 reads TGTGCCAGCAGCTTAGCGGGGGGATACAATGAGCAGTTCTTC.

Here the CDR3 DNA reads TGTGCCAGCAGTGAAAGCGGAACCAACACAAAAGAGACCCAGTACTTC. Translation: CASSESGTNTKETQYF. This chain connects TRBV2 to TRBJ2-5, with D possibly matching TRBD2 (5 bases). Per germline, CDR1 SNHLY and CDR2 FYNNEI. V was trimmed by 2 bases and J by 3 bases, leaving 16 bases between them. The CDR3 runs to 16 residues.

In nucleotides, the CDR3 is TGTGCCAGCAGGGCCTCGTTAGCGAACACTGAAGCTTTCTTT. Residues: CASRASLANTEAFF. The chain combines TRBV6-5 with TRBJ1-1; no definite D call. Germline V gene sequence: CDR1 MNHEY, CDR2 SVGAGI. CDR3 length equals 14 residues. Between the trimmed V and J ends, which lost 6 bases and 1 base, there was a span of 12 bases.

V gene TRBV27 combines with J gene TRBJ2-7; perhaps TRBD1 as D (5 bases). The CDR3 consists of 14 residues. V was shortened by 3 bases and J by 5 bases, with 14 bases between the two germline ends. Germline-derived CDR1 and CDR2 are MNHEY and SMNVEV (reference sequence). In DNA form, the CDR3 reads TGTGCCAGCAGTTTCAGGGCCCCCTACGACGAGCAGTACTTC. This translates into CASSFRAPYDEQYF.

As to this clone: The same CDR3 also results from other DNA sequences found in this sample. This chain connects TRBV29-1 to TRBJ2-7; D may be TRBD1 (5 bases). V lost 3 bases to trimming and J lost 0 bases, with 15 bases between them. CDR3 length: 15 amino acids. The germline V gene encodes CDR1 SQVTM and CDR2 ANQGSEA. The CDR3: CSVEIQESSSYEQYF. In DNA, the CDR3 is TGCAGCGTTGAGATACAGGAATCCAGCTCCTACGAGCAGTACTTC.

The sample holds a few counts of this clone. The chain links TRBV7-8 to TRBJ1-3; unclear D gene. Germline V gene lookup returns CDR1 SGHVS and CDR2 FQNEAQ. V was cut by 5 bases and J by 0 bases, with 8 bases left in between. CDR3 length: 14 amino acids. The CDR3 DNA reads TGTGCCAGCAGCGACGGGGACTCTGGAAACACCATATATTTT. Protein product: CASSDGDSGNTIYF.

The chain has TRBV18 and TRBJ2-2; tentatively, D is TRBD2 (6 bases). Germline V gene lookup returns CDR1 KGHSH and CDR2 LQKENI. The CDR3 loop spans 14 amino acids. Trimming removed 4 bases at V and 4 bases at J, with 10 bases between. CDR3 region: CASSRGGPTGELFF. CDR3 bases: TGTGCCAGCTCACGCGGAGGGCCCACCGGGGAGCTGTTTTTT.

The chain is built from TRBV4-1 and TRBJ2-5; 10 bases map to TRBD1. The V gene's germline CDR1 is MGHRA and CDR2 YSYEKL. J was trimmed by 2 bases and V by 1 base; bases with no gene match: 4. The CDR3 extends over 16 amino acids. CDR3: CASSQGDRGAQETQYF. The CDR3 DNA reads TGCGCCAGCAGCCAAGGGGACAGGGGAGCACAAGAGACCCAGTACTTC.

This chain joins TRBV5-1 and TRBJ1-5; D is unclear. V lost 0 bases to trimming and J lost 4 bases, with 5 bases between them. Germline V CDR1 and CDR2: SGHRS, YFSETQ. This CDR3 has 13 residues. CDR3 amino acids: CASSLAENQPQHF. Written as DNA, the CDR3 is TGCGCCAGCAGCTTGGCGGAGAATCAGCCCCAGCATTTT.

J is TRBJ2-5 and V is TRBV4-1; a possible D gene is TRBD2 (6 bases). The end of the DNA aligns better with TRBJ2-7, so the J call may be wrong. The CDR3 contains 15 residues. CDR1 and CDR2 from the germline V gene are MGHRA and YSYEKL. Here the CDR3 reads CASSQDRGISYEQYF. The DNA of the CDR3 is TGCGCCAGCAGCCAAGATCGGGGGATTTCCTACGAGCAGTACTTC.

CDR3 in DNA: TGTGCCTGGGGGGCTTTAGAGGGGGCACACTATGGCTACACCTTC. It specifies CAWGALEGAHYGYTF. The rearrangement uses TRBV30 and TRBJ1-2; 7 nucleotides align to TRBD1. V was clipped by 5 bases and J by 3 bases; unmatched bases: 12. Per germline, CDR1 GTSNPN and CDR2 SVGIG (reference sequence). CDR3 size: 15 residues. Variable domain in full (rest from reference TRBV30 and TRBJ1-2): SQTIHQWPATLVQPVGSPLSLECTVEGTSNPNLYWYRQAAGRGLQLLFYSVGIGQISSEVPQNLSASRPQDRQFILSSKKLLLSDSGFYLCAWGALEGAHYGYTFGSGTRLTVV.

The V call is TRBV6-6, the J call TRBJ2-1, with 13 bases fitting TRBD2. Germline CDR1 and CDR2: MNHNY and SVGAGI (reference sequence). The CDR3 has 14 residues. Germline trimming cut 8 bases from V and 9 bases from J; bases unmatched to any gene: 7. CDR3 coding DNA: TGTGCCAGCGGAACTAGCGGGGGGGCCGGTGAGCAGTTCTTC. Translating it yields CASGTSGGAGEQFF.

The rearrangement links TRBV7-2 to TRBJ2-5; a possible D gene is TRBD1 (6 bases). The better agreement between TRBJ2-7 and the DNA end casts doubt on the J call. The length of the CDR3 is 13 residues. CDR1 is SGHTA and CDR2 is FQGNSA in the germline V gene. Here the CDR3 reads CASSFGQTYEQYF. The CDR3 bases are TGTGCCAGCAGCTTCGGACAGACCTACGAGCAGTACTTC.

This sequence joins TRBV5-4 and TRBJ2-3; the match to TRBD2 covers 13 bases. Looked up from germline, CDR1 is SGHNT and CDR2 is YYREEE (reference sequence). This CDR3 comprises 15 residues. The V and J ends lost 4 bases and 4 bases, in that order; junction bases with no gene match: 3. The CDR3 DNA reads as TGTGCCAGCAGCGGGGGACTAGCGGGACCAGATACGCAGTATTTT. This translates into CASSGGLAGPDTQYF.

V gene TRBV5-1 combines with J gene TRBJ1-2; D is ambiguous. The CDR3 runs to 13 residues. The germline V and J ends were trimmed by 1 base and 7 bases, with 11 bases remaining between them. Germline V gene data show CDR1 as SGHRS and CDR2 as YFSETQ. The CDR3 protein is CASSLPQAGGYTF. CDR3 DNA sequence: TGCGCCAGCAGCTTGCCCCAGGCGGGTGGCTACACCTTC.

The V and J genes are TRBV5-1 and TRBJ2-1; the match to TRBD2 covers 12 bases. CDR1 and CDR2 (germline): SGHRS, YFSETQ. The CDR3 has 15 amino acids. With V trimmed by 1 base and J by 8 bases, 4 bases remained unmatched. The CDR3 DNA reads as TGCGCCAGCAGCTTGACTAGCGGGGGGCCCTATGAGCAGTTCTTC. This sequence encodes CASSLTSGGPYEQFF.

This chain links TRBV5-4 with TRBJ1-3; perhaps TRBD1 as D (6 bases). V was cut by 4 bases and J by 2 bases, with 7 bases left in between. This CDR3 is 13 amino acids long. The germline gives CDR1 SGHNT, CDR2 YYREEE (reference sequence). Written as DNA, the CDR3 is TGTGCCAGCAGCCAGGGGACTGGAAACACCATATATTTT. Protein sequence: CASSQGTGNTIYF.

This clone was seen more than once but under ten times. At one of its ends the junction is not consistent with the germline gene, which may arise from a read error. The rearrangement links TRBV4-1 to TRBJ1-2, with 9 bases that match TRBD1. This CDR3 is 17 amino acids long. CDR1 and CDR2 from the germline V gene are MGHRA and YSYEKL. The CDR3 sequence: CASSQDFGTGGASGSTF. CDR3 coding DNA: TGCGCCAGCAGCCAAGATTTCGGCACAGGGGGCGCGTCTGGCTCCACCTTC.

V and J are TRBV27 and TRBJ1-1, with D possibly being TRBD1 (5 bases). This CDR3 contains 13 residues. The germline CDR1 and CDR2 sequences are MNHEY and SMNVEV (reference sequence). The V end lost 5 bases, the J end lost 4 bases, and 11 bases lay between the germline ends. The CDR3 bases are TGTGCCAGCAGTCCGGGGGGGGGCACTGAAGCTTTCTTT. Amino acid sequence: CASSPGGGTEAFF.

The rearrangement uses TRBV6-1 and TRBJ2-1, with D possibly matching TRBD2 (6 bases). The length of the CDR3 is 15 residues. Trimming pared 6 bases from V and 0 bases from J, leaving 12 bases between. CDR1 is MNHNS and CDR2 is SASEGT in the germline V gene. The CDR3 here is CASRTGTFSYNEQFF. The CDR3 DNA reads TGTGCCAGCAGAACCGGGACTTTCTCCTACAATGAGCAGTTCTTC.

The V call is TRBV19, the J call TRBJ1-1; a weak D match, TRBD1 (5 bases). V lost 6 bases, J lost 3 bases, and 8 bases lay in between. The CDR3 extends over 12 amino acids. Per the germline V gene, CDR1 is LNHDA and CDR2 is SQIVND (reference sequence). CDR3 DNA: TGTGCCAGTAGCCTAGGGGACACTGAAGCTTTCTTT. It codes for CASSLGDTEAFF.